This TCR beta chain was sequenced during a study of CD8 T cells in Susac syndrome. Trimming cost V 5 bases and J 3 bases; bases outside gene matches: 7. Germline V gives CDR1 MGHRA, CDR2 YSYEKL. The length of the CDR3 is 15 residues. cDNA came from around 0.5 to 1 ug RNA primed by random hexamers. TCRdb ran MiXCR on the immunoSEQ multiplex PCR reads and lists one entry per CDR3 protein. The sample records roughly 190,000 distinct CDR3 sequences, roughly nine tenths being singletons. The chain carries TRBV4-1 and TRBJ2-7; TRBD2 aligns across 10 bases. The TCR was taken from a human donor with Susac syndrome. Sequencing input: CD4+ T cells from PBMCs. In nucleotides, the CDR3 is TGCGCCAGCAGCGGCCTAGCGGGGGACCACTACGAGCAGTACTTC. This encodes CASSGLAGDHYEQYF.